Below are 2 T cell receptor beta chains sequenced from a single sample in a study of T cells after posttransplantation cyclophosphamide. Treatment was busulfan-fludarabine conditioning, a marrow graft, and cyclophosphamide on days +3 and +4. Assay used: immunoSEQ multiplex PCR; TCRdb lists only in-frame clones, some missing. The top ten clones hold approximately 7% of a sample with fewer than 3,500 clones, roughly 85% of them seen once. This sample comprised PBMCs, obtained after allogeneic stem cell transplant with posttransplant cyclophosphamide. These receptors originate from a female patient aged 50-59 years who received an allogeneic stem cell transplant from an unrelated donor, was CMV-positive, and had acute and chronic GVHD. Some T cells may be the graft donor's.

In this sample, this clone turned up a few times. V gene TRBV15 combines with J gene TRBJ2-7; no clear D. CDR3 length: 12 residues. Germline assignment: CDR1 LNHNV and CDR2 YYDKDF (reference sequence). Between the trimmed V and J ends, which lost 0 bases and 4 bases, there was a span of 4 bases. The CDR3 sequence: CATSRDQYEQYF. The DNA for the CDR3 is TGTGCCACCAGCAGAGATCAGTACGAGCAGTACTTC.

The chain is built from TRBV5-6 and TRBJ2-2; D is uncertain. The length of the CDR3 is 14 residues. V lost 4 bases to trimming and J lost 1 base, with 8 bases between them. Germline CDR1 SGHDT, CDR2 YYEEEE. The CDR3 loop is CASSQDWNTGELFF. The DNA of the CDR3 is TGTGCCAGCAGCCAAGACTGGAACACCGGGGAGCTGTTTTTT. Complete variable domain (other parts from reference TRBV5-6 and TRBJ2-2): DAGVTQSPTHLIKTRGQQVTLRCSPKSGHDTVSWYQQALGQGPQFIFQYYEEEERQRGNFPDRFSGHQFPNYSSELNVNALLLGDSALYLCASSQDWNTGELFFGEGSRLTVL.